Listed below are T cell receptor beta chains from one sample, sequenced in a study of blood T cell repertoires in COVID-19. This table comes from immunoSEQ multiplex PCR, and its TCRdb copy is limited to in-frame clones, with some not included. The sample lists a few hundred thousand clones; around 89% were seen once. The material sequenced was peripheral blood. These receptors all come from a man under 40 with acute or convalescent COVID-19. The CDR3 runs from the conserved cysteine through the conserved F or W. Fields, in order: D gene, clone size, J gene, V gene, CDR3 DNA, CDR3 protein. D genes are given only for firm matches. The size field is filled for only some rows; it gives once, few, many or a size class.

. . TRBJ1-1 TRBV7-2 TGTGCCAGCAGCTGGCGGGCTCTAAGGACTGAAGCTTTCTTT CASSWRALRTEAFF
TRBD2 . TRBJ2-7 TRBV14 TGTGCCAGCAGCCAAGCTAGCGGGTACTACGAGCAGTACTTC CASSQASGYYEQYF
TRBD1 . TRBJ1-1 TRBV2 TGTGCCAGCAGAATCGGACAGGGGCCAAGCACTGAAGCTTTCTTT CASRIGQGPSTEAFF
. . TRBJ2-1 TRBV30 TGTGCCTGGAGTTTAGGACTATACAATGAGCAGTTCTTC CAWSLGLYNEQFF
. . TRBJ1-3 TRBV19 TGTGCCAGTAGTGGGACACTCTCAGGAAACACCATATATTTT CASSGTLSGNTIYF
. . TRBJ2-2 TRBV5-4 TGTGCCAGCAGTTCAGGGGGGCGCACCGGGGAGCTGTTTTTT CASSSGGRTGELFF
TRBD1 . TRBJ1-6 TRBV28 TGTGCCAGCACCTTGGACAGGGGTCCCTCACCCCTCCACTTT CASTLDRGPSPLHF
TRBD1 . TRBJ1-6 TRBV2 TGTGCCAGCAGGACAGGGGGTGCCGCCGTTAATTCACCCCTCCACTTT CASRTGGAAVNSPLHF
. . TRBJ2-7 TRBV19 TGTGCCAGTAGCCAGGGGTACGAGCAGTACTTC CASSQGYEQYF
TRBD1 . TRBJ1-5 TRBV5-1 TGCGCCAGCAGCTTGAAGGCAGGGGGTGATCAGCCCCAGCATTTT CASSLKAGGDQPQHF
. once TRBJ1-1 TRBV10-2 TGCGCCAGCAGTGATACAGGCGGTCGCGGGGACGCTTTCTTT CASSDTGGRGDAFF
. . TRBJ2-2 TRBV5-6 TGTGCCAGCAGTTGGGCCGCTCCAACCGGGGAGCTGTTTTTT CASSWAAPTGELFF
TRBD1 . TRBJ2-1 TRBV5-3 TGTGCCAGAAGCTTGCACAGGGGGAATGAGCAGTTCTTC CARSLHRGNEQFF
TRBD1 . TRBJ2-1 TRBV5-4 TGTGCCAGCAGAGTGGACAGGTCCACCTACAATGAGCAGTTCTTC CASRVDRSTYNEQFF
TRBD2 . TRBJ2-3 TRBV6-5 TGTGCCAGCTCGACCATTAGCGGGAGCACAGATACGCAGTATTTT CASSTISGSTDTQYF
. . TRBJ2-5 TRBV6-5 TGTGCCAGCAGTAACCCCGGAGGCAGCAGGGAGACCCAGTACTTC CASSNPGGSRETQYF
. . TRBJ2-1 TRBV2 TGTGCCAGCATTCGACTAGTCGGGCAGGATGAGCAGTTCTTC CASIRLVGQDEQFF
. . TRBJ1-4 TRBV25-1 TGTGCCAGCAGTGAACAGGGATTGGGGGGTGAAAAACTGTTTTTT CASSEQGLGGEKLFF
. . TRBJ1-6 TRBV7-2 TGTGCCAGCAGCTTCAAGGGGCAGGGATGGGGCGTTCGTTCACCCCTCCACTTT CASSFKGQGWGVRSPLHF
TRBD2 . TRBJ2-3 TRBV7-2 TGTGCCAGCAGCTTAGCGCTCGGCGGGGGGACAGATACGCAGTATTTT CASSLALGGGTDTQYF
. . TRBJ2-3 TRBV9 TGTGCCAGCAGCCCGAGCACAGATACGCAGTATTTT CASSPSTDTQYF